This T cell receptor (beta chain) is from a study of blood T cell repertoires in COVID-19. The method was immunoSEQ multiplex PCR; TCRdb's version includes in-frame clones alone and lacks a portion of them. The data contain around 110,000 clones, around 86% of them singletons. Germline V gives CDR1 MNHEY, CDR2 SMNVEV (reference sequence). This CDR3 region has 16 residues. V lost 5 bases to trimming and J lost 3 bases, with 20 bases between them. The chain combines TRBV27 with TRBJ2-7; tentative D call: TRBD2 (5 bases). This clonotype was obtained from a middle-aged man with acute or convalescent COVID-19. The sequencing input was peripheral blood. CDR3 coding DNA: TGTGCCAGCAGTCCCGCCTGGATTGGGAGTCTCTACGAGCAGTACTTC. Its protein is CASSPAWIGSLYEQYF.